This T cell receptor beta chain stems from a study of T-cell reconstitution after alpha-beta-depleted transplantation in children. Trimming left V 3 bases short and J 6 bases short, with 14 bases between. CDR1 and CDR2 (germline): MDHEN, SYDVKM. The CDR3 totals 15 residues. Researchers prepared the TCRbeta library using unique molecular identifiers, the study reports. TCRdb re-derived calls from the PCR reads in MiXCR, one entry per CDR3 protein. Among about 580,000 distinct CDR3 sequences listed, more than 20% were seen once. As for this clonotype: Its matching antigen is unknown.

Study conclusions and caveats: Expanded clones from the graft, numbering several hundred, reportedly supplied alpha-beta T cells about two months after transplant. In some patients, recipient T cells and intrathymic progenitors surviving conditioning explained high day-60 diversity.

This sequence joins TRBV28 and TRBJ2-2, with a weak D call TRBD2 (5 bases). The origin of this receptor is a boy in the first two years of life who had a stem cell transplant for acute myeloid leukemia, so the T cells may come from the graft donor. The starting material was PBMCs, mostly from graft donor cells, obtained 360 days after TCRalphabeta/CD19-depleted stem cell transplant. Here the CDR3 reads CASSFGGFRAGELFF. CDR3 nucleotide sequence: TGTGCCAGCAGTTTCGGAGGTTTTAGGGCCGGGGAGCTGTTTTTT.